This TCR beta chain was sequenced for a study of identical twins listed by TCRdb under 2016. In terms of the full investigation: To test whether fetal clonotypes persist, the study used deep sequencing on TCR alpha and beta repertoires from monozygotic twins, unrelated adults of various ages, and cord blood. To rule out contamination, the twin experiments were replicated at different times with different library preparation protocols.

Beyond this particular receptor, the publication reports: Recombination models systematically underestimated out-of-frame TCR alpha sharing in monozygotic twins but agreed with sharing between unrelated individuals. Because the same donors could not be followed over many years, the conclusions depended on cross-sectional statistical analysis. Invariant T cells such as MAIT and iNKT could partly confound zero-insertion analyses, though diverse VJ usage argued against this for most clonotypes. In beta out-of-frame sequences, excess twin sharing was weaker, because having fewer shared sequences lowered the signal-to-noise ratio. Abundant cord blood beta clonotypes had fewer insertions, young adult naive repertoires showed a similar but weaker trend, and memory repertoires showed no such trend. Compared with coincidental sharing between unrelated individuals, out-of-frame TCR alpha sequences shared between twins showed an excess of sequences with low generation probability.

The library was generated by 5' RACE. TCRdb records Illumina HiSeq 2000 as the sequencer. Template switching added a universal primer binding site, and the final cDNA carried a unique molecular identifier that allowed TCR cDNA molecules to be counted accurately. Specific primers in the conserved constant-segment region were used to synthesize first-strand cDNA for TCR alpha and beta chains. Each cDNA library was double barcoded, with a SMART-Mk sample barcode plus Illumina barcodes, to control for contamination. TruSeq adapter sequences and Illumina sample barcodes were added in two successive PCR steps. The TCR alpha and beta cDNA libraries were sequenced on the Illumina HiSeq platform using custom primers. The original methods were these. MiGEC was used to process raw reads and extract unique molecular identifiers, and MiXCR was used to find CDR3 positions. For each individual, recombination models were inferred using an EM algorithm with the repgenHMM and IGoR tools. Shared clonotypes were analyzed with the tcR package in R, and sharing was normalized by the product of cloneset sizes. To study raw recombination free of thymic and clonal selection effects, out-of-frame nonproductive sequences were analyzed. The public reads were reprocessed in TCRdb via fastp at Q25 and MiXCR, keeping in-frame beta chains. Every CDR3 protein is listed once, alongside the most common genes and DNA of its rows. Clone size and V and J calls follow TCRdb, not the original study. This sample has about 210,000 distinct CDR3 sequences in its table, and approximately 9% of those were observed once. Together, the top ten hold about 5% of the sample.

This clonotype was seen a handful of times. No antigen is known for it. Base quality data are lacking; no much larger clone is found one base away. Only healthy Caucasian donors were included. Using Miltenyi CD45RO+ enrichment and human naive T-cell isolation kits, memory (CD45RO+) and naive T cells were isolated from PBMC. V gives up 1 base and J gives up 7 bases, and the segment between their germline ends measures 14 bases. The germline V gene (reference sequence) sets CDR1 to SGHKS and CDR2 to YYEKEE. The CDR3 numbers 14 residues from cysteine through phenylalanine. Only the CDR3 DNA is retained, 42 bases long and in frame from the first base.

Material: memory (CD45RO+) T cells sorted from blood. The sample's cell subset or site, from its label and the paper: CD45RO+ enriched T cells. The chain joins TRBV5-5 to TRBJ1-1; TRBD1 might be the D gene, on 6 matching bases. This sequence was found in a young woman in good health. The CDR3 reads CASSLKGGSNEAFF. The sequenced DNA: TGTGCCAGCAGCTTGAAAGGGGGAAGCAATGAAGCTTTCTTT.